This TCR beta chain was captured in a study of T cell responses to AZD1222 COVID-19 vaccine. Points from the study as a whole: Most donors were white British, females outnumbered males, and clonal diversity was possibly underestimated.

Points on this clone: Its antigen is undetermined.

V was clipped by 5 bases and J by 4 bases, with 18 bases between them. Germline CDR1 and CDR2: MGHDK and SYGVNS. CDR3 length: 15 residues. Profiling relied on immunoSEQ multiplex PCR, and the TCRdb table lists in-frame clones only, not all of them. The sample has 150,000 to 200,000 clones, more than 75% seen once. Analysis merged second doses at about 4 or about 12 weeks. The chain combines TRBV25-1 with TRBJ2-7; tentative D call: TRBD2 (6 bases). The receptor's source is an adult who received the AZD1222 COVID-19 vaccine. The specimen was peripheral blood, collected 28 days after the second AZD1222 dose. The CDR3 nucleotides read TGTGCCAGCAGTCCGTCTGGGGGGAGTCTGTACGAGCAGTACTTC. Protein: CASSPSGGSLYEQYF.